This is a list of T cell receptor beta chains from one sample in a study of T cell responses to AZD1222 COVID-19 vaccine. Only in-frame clones appear in the TCRdb table, and some are missing; sequencing was by immunoSEQ multiplex PCR. The table has about 97,000 clones, around 87% seen once. The specimen comprised peripheral blood, sampled 28 days after the second AZD1222 dose. These receptors were collected from an adult who received the AZD1222 COVID-19 vaccine. The CDR3 runs from the conserved cysteine through the conserved F or W. The D gene is left open where the match is weak. A row's size may be missing; if present it is once, few, many or a size class.

length,D,V,size,J,CDR3,DNA
19,TRBD2,TRBV5-1,NA,TRBJ2-7,CASSLGLAGWVPSSYEQYF,TGCGCCAGCAGCTTGGGACTAGCGGGATGGGTCCCTAGCTCCTACGAGCAGTACTTC
15,NA,TRBV27,NA,TRBJ1-2,CASSFVGTETYGYTF,TGTGCCAGCAGTTTTGTAGGGACCGAGACCTATGGCTACACCTTC
14,TRBD1,TRBV30,NA,TRBJ1-4,CAWNRRGRREKLFF,TGTGCCTGGAACCGCAGGGGGCGACGGGAAAAACTGTTTTTT
14,TRBD1,TRBV5-1,NA,TRBJ2-7,CASSIPGQGYEQYF,TGCGCCAGCAGCATACCGGGACAGGGGTACGAGCAGTACTTC
14,NA,TRBV19,NA,TRBJ1-2,CASTHTGVGYGYTF,TGTGCCAGTACCCATACCGGCGTAGGCTATGGCTACACCTTC
14,TRBD2,TRBV5-1,NA,TRBJ2-2,CASRVTSGAGELFF,TGCGCCAGCAGAGTTACTAGCGGGGCCGGGGAGCTGTTTTTT
14,NA,TRBV10-3,NA,TRBJ2-7,CATSTIQQDYEQYF,TGTGCCACCTCAACGATTCAACAGGACTACGAGCAGTACTTC
13,NA,TRBV27,NA,TRBJ1-2,CASSLLGREGYTF,TGTGCCAGCAGTTTATTGGGCAGGGAAGGCTACACCTTC
15,NA,TRBV7-2,NA,TRBJ2-7,CASRGASSLGYEQYF,TGTGCCAGCAGGGGTGCCTCCTCACTGGGTTACGAGCAGTACTTC
12,NA,TRBV7-9,once,TRBJ2-1,CASSLVPGVMFF,TGTGCCAGCAGCTTAGTTCCGGGAGTCATGTTCTTC
15,TRBD1,TRBV5-1,NA,TRBJ2-1,CASSLGTGGKDEQFF,TGCGCCAGCAGCTTGGGGACAGGGGGCAAGGATGAGCAGTTCTTC
18,TRBD2,TRBV27,NA,TRBJ2-7,CASSLSRGGEGYSYEQYF,TGTGCCAGCAGTTTATCCCGGGGTGGGGAGGGATACTCCTACGAGCAGTACTTC
14,NA,TRBV30,NA,TRBJ2-7,CAWSPGGGLGEQYF,TGTGCCTGGAGCCCCGGAGGGGGGCTGGGGGAGCAGTACTTC
15,TRBD2,TRBV27,NA,TRBJ2-1,CASSLVGTSYNEQFF,TGTGCCAGCAGTTTGGTCGGGACTAGCTACAATGAGCAGTTCTTC
15,NA,TRBV6-5,NA,TRBJ2-7,CASSSTGGLSYEQYF,TGTGCCAGCAGCTCGACCGGGGGCCTCTCCTACGAGCAGTACTTC
17,TRBD2,TRBV30,once,TRBJ2-3,CAWSGGQRGGGADTQYF,TGTGCCTGGAGTGGAGGCCAGCGGGGGGGCGGGGCAGATACGCAGTATTTT
15,NA,TRBV7-2,NA,TRBJ2-5,CASSLDGRPLETQYF,TGTGCCAGCAGCTTAGATGGCAGGCCACTGGAGACCCAGTACTTC
13,NA,TRBV3-1/TRBV3-2,NA,TRBJ2-7,CASSQVGGYEQYF,TGTGCCAGCAGCCAAGTCGGGGGCTACGAGCAGTACTTC
11,NA,TRBV2,NA,TRBJ2-2,CASSVWGELFF,TGTGCCAGCAGTGTATGGGGGGAGCTGTTTTTT
16,NA,TRBV15,NA,TRBJ1-5,CATSKEPDLRDQPQHF,TGTGCCACCAGCAAAGAACCCGACCTGAGGGATCAGCCCCAGCATTTT
14,TRBD2,TRBV27,NA,TRBJ2-7,CASSPLGSGNEQYF,TGTGCCAGCAGCCCCCTTGGTAGCGGGAACGAGCAGTACTTC
15,TRBD1,TRBV7-9,NA,TRBJ2-5,CASSPVQGLQETQYF,TGTGCCAGCAGCCCGGTACAGGGGCTTCAAGAGACCCAGTACTTC
12,NA,TRBV12-3/TRBV12-4,NA,TRBJ1-2,CASNRGTTGYTF,TGTGCCAGCAATCGGGGGACAACTGGCTACACCTTC
13,NA,TRBV29-1,once,TRBJ2-1,CSVEVPGDNEQFF,TGCAGCGTTGAAGTACCAGGGGACAATGAGCAGTTCTTC
16,NA,TRBV9,NA,TRBJ2-3,CASSGIDRESTDTQYF,TGTGCCAGCAGCGGGATCGACCGGGAGAGCACAGATACGCAGTATTTT
13,NA,TRBV24-1,NA,TRBJ1-2,CATSDQTGYGYTF,TGTGCCACCAGTGACCAAACCGGCTATGGCTACACCTTC
14,NA,TRBV28,NA,TRBJ2-1,CASQAVEPYNEQFF,TGTGCCAGCCAGGCCGTGGAGCCCTACAATGAGCAGTTCTTC
15,NA,TRBV7-2,NA,TRBJ1-2,CASNPGGRGNYGYTF,TGTGCCAGCAACCCGGGGGGCAGGGGTAACTATGGCTACACCTTC
12,NA,TRBV7-3,NA,TRBJ2-7,CASSLILYEQYF,TGTGCCAGCAGCTTAATTCTCTACGAGCAGTACTTC
13,NA,TRBV5-1,NA,TRBJ1-1,CASSFTRDTEAFF,TGCGCCAGCAGCTTCACTCGGGACACTGAAGCTTTCTTT
15,NA,TRBV27,NA,TRBJ2-1,CASSYRENSYNEQFF,TGTGCCAGCAGTTACAGGGAAAACTCCTACAATGAGCAGTTCTTC
13,NA,TRBV30,NA,TRBJ1-2,CAWSPTANYGYTF,TGTGCCTGGAGTCCTACAGCTAACTATGGCTACACCTTC
17,NA,TRBV18,NA,TRBJ2-2,CASSPARDGPNTGELFF,TGTGCCAGCTCACCTGCCCGGGACGGTCCGAACACCGGGGAGCTGTTTTTT
13,TRBD2,TRBV11-3,NA,TRBJ2-7,CASSLSAGGEQYF,TGTGCCAGCAGCTTGTCAGCGGGGGGTGAGCAGTACTTC
13,NA,TRBV24-1,NA,TRBJ2-5,CATSLGVAETQYF,TGTGCCACCAGCCTAGGGGTAGCGGAGACCCAGTACTTC
16,TRBD1,TRBV27,NA,TRBJ2-7,CASSLSMRTGTYEQYF,TGTGCCAGCAGTTTATCGATGCGGACAGGGACCTACGAGCAGTACTTC
14,NA,TRBV7-8,NA,TRBJ1-2,CASSPSPGGLGYTF,TGTGCCAGCAGCCCCAGCCCGGGGGGGCTAGGCTACACCTTC
14,TRBD2,TRBV5-4,NA,TRBJ2-1,CASSSGTSYNEQFF,TGTGCCAGCAGCTCCGGGACTAGCTACAATGAGCAGTTCTTC
18,NA,TRBV5-1,NA,TRBJ1-1,CASSLSSGRAPMNTEAFF,TGCGCCAGCAGCTTGTCGAGTGGGCGGGCGCCTATGAACACTGAAGCTTTCTTT
15,NA,TRBV3-1/TRBV3-2,NA,TRBJ1-3,CASSPQGGSGNTIYF,TGTGCCAGCAGCCCACAGGGTGGCTCTGGAAACACCATATATTTT
15,NA,TRBV28,NA,TRBJ2-7,CASSFTGLSSYEQYF,TGTGCCAGCAGTTTCACGGGACTGAGCTCCTACGAGCAGTACTTC
14,TRBD1,TRBV15,once,TRBJ1-1,CATSKMDRGTEAFF,TGTGCCACCAGCAAGATGGACAGGGGGACTGAAGCTTTCTTT
16,NA,TRBV11-2,NA,TRBJ2-5,CASSRTQGRGQETQYF,TGTGCCAGCAGCCGAACACAGGGGAGGGGGCAAGAGACCCAGTACTTC
15,TRBD2,TRBV7-2,once,TRBJ2-7,CASSRAVAGAYEQYF,TGTGCCAGCAGCCGGGCCGTAGCGGGGGCCTACGAGCAGTACTTC
13,NA,TRBV18,NA,TRBJ2-7,CASSPGLADEQYF,TGTGCCAGCTCACCGGGGCTCGCAGACGAGCAGTACTTC
14,NA,TRBV7-8,NA,TRBJ1-6,CASSFGGYNSPLHF,TGTGCCAGCAGCTTTGGAGGATATAATTCACCCCTCCACTTT
16,TRBD2,TRBV9,NA,TRBJ2-1,CASSPRWGRAANEQFF,TGTGCCAGCAGCCCCCGTTGGGGGAGGGCCGCAAATGAGCAGTTCTTC
13,NA,TRBV18,NA,TRBJ1-1,CASSPPGTDEAFF,TGTGCCAGCTCACCACCGGGAACCGATGAAGCTTTCTTT
14,TRBD1,TRBV25-1,once,TRBJ2-7,CASSETGQGSKQYF,TGTGCCAGCAGTGAGACGGGACAGGGGAGTAAGCAGTACTTC
11,NA,TRBV28,once,TRBJ1-1,CASTFNTEAFF,TGTGCCAGCACCTTTAACACTGAAGCTTTCTTT